Listed below are T cell receptor beta chains from one sample, sequenced in a study of blood T cell repertoires in COVID-19. The table came from immunoSEQ multiplex PCR; TCRdb's copy has only in-frame clones and leaves some out. Of 450,000 to 500,000 clones listed, 70% to 90% were seen once; the top ten hold about 3.2%. Source material: peripheral blood. These receptors all come from a human donor in a cohort sampled during active COVID-19. Both conserved end residues are part of each CDR3. The D gene is left open where the match is weak. Clone size is not always given. Where it is, it says once, few, many or a class for expanded clones.

>once|TRBJ2-7|TRBD1|TRBV27|16
CASTAALGRGSSEQYF
TGTGCCAGCACGGCAGCTCTGGGCAGGGGGTCGTCCGAGCAGTACTTC
>once|TRBJ1-2|.|TRBV5-6|15
CASSFQDRHPYGYTF
TGTGCCAGCAGCTTCCAAGACAGGCACCCCTATGGCTACACCTTC
>.|TRBJ1-2|.|TRBV28|11
CASSSLRGYTF
TGTGCCAGCAGTTCCCTCAGGGGCTACACCTTC
>.|TRBJ1-1|.|TRBV6-2/TRBV6-3|15
CASRYGGGGDTEAFF
TGTGCCAGCAGATACGGAGGTGGAGGAGACACTGAAGCTTTCTTT
>.|TRBJ1-5|TRBD1|TRBV7-9|15
CASSSGTANNQPQHF
TGTGCCAGCAGCTCGGGGACAGCGAACAATCAGCCCCAGCATTTT
>once|TRBJ2-5|.|TRBV27|14
CASSSSNFQETQYF
TGTGCCAGCAGTTCATCTAATTTTCAAGAGACCCAGTACTTC
>.|TRBJ1-4|TRBD1|TRBV24-1|14
CATSDGQGAKKLFF
TGTGCCACCAGTGACGGACAGGGGGCAAAAAAACTGTTTTTT
>.|TRBJ1-1|TRBD1|TRBV12-5|14
CASGPGTANTEAFF
TGTGCTAGTGGACCGGGGACAGCTAACACTGAAGCTTTCTTT
>.|TRBJ2-6|.|TRBV11-2|16
CASTFWGDSGANVLTF
TGTGCCAGCACCTTTTGGGGGGACTCTGGGGCCAACGTCCTGACTTTC
>few|TRBJ2-7|.|TRBV27|13
CASSFHGGYEQYF
TGTGCCAGCAGTTTTCACGGTGGCTACGAGCAGTACTTC
>.|TRBJ2-7|.|TRBV25-1|13
CASSEFGTPEQYF
TGTGCCAGCAGTGAATTCGGTACCCCCGAGCAGTACTTC
>.|TRBJ2-2|.|TRBV5-1|13
CASSLDGGGELFF
TGCGCCAGCAGCCTAGACGGTGGCGGGGAGCTGTTTTTT
>few|TRBJ2-1|TRBD2|TRBV5-1|18
CASSSDPGGFSSYNEQFF
TGCGCCAGCAGCTCTGACCCCGGGGGGTTTAGCTCCTACAATGAGCAGTTCTTC
>.|TRBJ1-1|TRBD1|TRBV28|15
CASSLTGTENTEAFF
TGTGCCAGCAGCCTGACAGGGACTGAGAACACTGAAGCTTTCTTT
>.|TRBJ2-1|TRBD2|TRBV6-1|18
CASSDTGTSGRWGNEQFF
TGTGCCAGCAGTGACACCGGGACTAGCGGGAGGTGGGGGAATGAGCAGTTCTTC
>.|TRBJ2-3|TRBD2|TRBV29-1|14
CSVERTGGPDTQYF
TGCAGCGTTGAGAGGACGGGAGGGCCAGATACGCAGTATTTT
>.|TRBJ1-5|TRBD1|TRBV28|16
CASSPDRGRGNQPQHF
TGTGCCAGCAGCCCGGACAGGGGACGGGGCAATCAGCCCCAGCATTTT
>.|TRBJ1-2|.|TRBV14|14
CASSQEMRVHGYTF
TGTGCCAGCAGCCAAGAGATGAGGGTACATGGCTACACCTTC
>few|TRBJ2-1|TRBD1|TRBV5-1|15
CASSSRQGVNNEQFF
TGCGCCAGCAGTTCTAGACAGGGGGTTAACAATGAGCAGTTCTTC
>.|TRBJ1-5|TRBD1|TRBV18|14
CASSPTGDSQPQHF
TGTGCCAGCTCACCGACAGGGGATAGTCAGCCCCAGCATTTT
>few|TRBJ2-1|TRBD2|TRBV7-9|16
CASSFYSSGRADEQFF
TGTGCCAGCAGCTTCTACTCGAGCGGGAGGGCGGATGAGCAGTTCTTC
>few|TRBJ1-5|.|TRBV2|14
CASKTGWGNQPQHF
TGTGCCAGCAAAACAGGGTGGGGAAATCAGCCCCAGCATTTT
>.|TRBJ1-5|TRBD1|TRBV28|13
CASTGTANQPQHF
TGTGCCAGCACCGGGACAGCTAATCAGCCCCAGCATTTT